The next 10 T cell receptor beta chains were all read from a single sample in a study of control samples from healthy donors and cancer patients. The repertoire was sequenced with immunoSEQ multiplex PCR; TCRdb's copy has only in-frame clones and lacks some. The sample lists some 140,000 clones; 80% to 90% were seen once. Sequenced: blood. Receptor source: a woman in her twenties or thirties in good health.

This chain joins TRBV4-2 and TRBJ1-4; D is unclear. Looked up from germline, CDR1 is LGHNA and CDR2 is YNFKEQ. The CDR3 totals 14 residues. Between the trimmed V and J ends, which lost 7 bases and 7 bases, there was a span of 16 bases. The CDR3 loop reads CASNPISNGEKLFF. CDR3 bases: TGTGCCAGCAACCCGATAAGTAACGGTGAAAAACTGTTTTTT.

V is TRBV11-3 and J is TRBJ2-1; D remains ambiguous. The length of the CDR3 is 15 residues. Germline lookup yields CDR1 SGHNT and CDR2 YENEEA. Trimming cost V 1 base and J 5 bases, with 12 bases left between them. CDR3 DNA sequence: TGTGCCAGCAGCTTAGGGTCCGCAGAACACAATGAGCAGTTCTTC. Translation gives CASSLGSAEHNEQFF.

For the CDR3, the DNA is TGTGCCAGCAGCCAAGTAGGCCGGAAAATGAACACTGAAGCTTTCTTT. Its protein product is CASSQVGRKMNTEAFF. J is TRBJ1-1 and V is TRBV3-1 (or the pseudogene TRBV3-2), with D hard to call. The ends were cut back, 1 base at V and 0 bases at J, with 12 bases in the middle. Per germline, CDR1 LGHDT and CDR2 YNNKEL (reference sequence). This CDR3 spans 16 amino acids.

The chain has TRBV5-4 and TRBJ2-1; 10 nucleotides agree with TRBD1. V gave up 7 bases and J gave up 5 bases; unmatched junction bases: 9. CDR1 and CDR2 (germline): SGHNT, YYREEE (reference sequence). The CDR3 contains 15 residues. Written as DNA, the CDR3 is TGTGCCAGCTTCTTTACCGGGACAGGGGACAATGAGCAGTTCTTC. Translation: CASFFTGTGDNEQFF.

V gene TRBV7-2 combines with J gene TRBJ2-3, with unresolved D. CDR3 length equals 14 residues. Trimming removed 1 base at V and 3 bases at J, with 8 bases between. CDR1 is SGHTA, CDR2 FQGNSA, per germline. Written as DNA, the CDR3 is TGTGCCAGCAGCTTAGATTGGGCGACAGATACGCAGTATTTT. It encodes CASSLDWATDTQYF.

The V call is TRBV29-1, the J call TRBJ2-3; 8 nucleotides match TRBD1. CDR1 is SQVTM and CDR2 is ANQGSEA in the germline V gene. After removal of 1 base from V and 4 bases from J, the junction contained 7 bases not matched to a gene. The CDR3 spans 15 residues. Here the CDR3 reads CSVEGWTGMSDTQYF. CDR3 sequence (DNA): TGCAGCGTTGAAGGGTGGACAGGGATGTCAGATACGCAGTATTTT.

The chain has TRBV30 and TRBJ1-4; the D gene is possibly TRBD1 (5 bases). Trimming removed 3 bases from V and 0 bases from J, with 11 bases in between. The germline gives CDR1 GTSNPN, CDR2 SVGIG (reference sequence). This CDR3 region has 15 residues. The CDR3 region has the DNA TGTGCCTGGAGGGGGCAGTCTGCAACTAATGAAAAACTGTTTTTT. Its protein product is CAWRGQSATNEKLFF.

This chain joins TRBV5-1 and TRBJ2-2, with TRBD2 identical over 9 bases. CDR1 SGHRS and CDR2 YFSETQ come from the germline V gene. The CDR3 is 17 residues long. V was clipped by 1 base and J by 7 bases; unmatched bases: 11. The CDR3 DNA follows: TGCGCCAGCAGCTTGACCGGGACTAGCTCTCGCGGCGGGGAGCTGTTTTTT. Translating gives CASSLTGTSSRGGELFF. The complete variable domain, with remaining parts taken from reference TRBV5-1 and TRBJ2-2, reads KAGVTQTPRYLIKTRGQQVTLSCSPISGHRSVSWYQQTPGQGLQFLFEYFSETQRNKGNFPGRFSGRQFSNSRSEMNVSTLELGDSALYLCASSLTGTSSRGGELFFGEGSRLTVL.

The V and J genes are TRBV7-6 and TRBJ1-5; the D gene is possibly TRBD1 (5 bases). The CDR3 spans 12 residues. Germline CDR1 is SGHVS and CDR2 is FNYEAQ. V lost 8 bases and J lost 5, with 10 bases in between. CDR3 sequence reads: CASGTADQPQHF. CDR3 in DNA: TGTGCCAGCGGGACGGCCGATCAGCCCCAGCATTTT. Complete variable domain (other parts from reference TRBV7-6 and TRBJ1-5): GAGVSQSPRYKVTKRGQDVALRCDPISGHVSLYWYRQALGQGPEFLTYFNYEAQQDKSGLPNDRFSAERPEGSISTLTIQRTEQRDSAMYRCASGTADQPQHFGDGTRLSIL.

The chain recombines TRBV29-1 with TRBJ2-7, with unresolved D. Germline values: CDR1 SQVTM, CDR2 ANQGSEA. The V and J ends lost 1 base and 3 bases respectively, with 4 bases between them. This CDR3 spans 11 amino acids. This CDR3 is CSVEGLYEQYF. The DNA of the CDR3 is TGCAGCGTTGAAGGGCTCTACGAGCAGTACTTC.